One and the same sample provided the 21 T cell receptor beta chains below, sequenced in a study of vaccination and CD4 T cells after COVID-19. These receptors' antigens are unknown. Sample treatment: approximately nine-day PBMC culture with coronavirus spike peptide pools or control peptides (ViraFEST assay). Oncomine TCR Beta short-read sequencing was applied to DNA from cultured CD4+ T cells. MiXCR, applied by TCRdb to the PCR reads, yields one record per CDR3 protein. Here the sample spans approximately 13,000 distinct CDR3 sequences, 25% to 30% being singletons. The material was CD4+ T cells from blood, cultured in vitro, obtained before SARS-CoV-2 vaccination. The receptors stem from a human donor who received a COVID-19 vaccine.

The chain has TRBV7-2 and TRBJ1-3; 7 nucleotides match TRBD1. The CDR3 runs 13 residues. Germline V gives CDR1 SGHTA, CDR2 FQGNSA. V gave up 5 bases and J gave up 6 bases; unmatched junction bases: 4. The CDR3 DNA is TGTGCCAGCAGCCCGACAGGGATAAACACCATATATTTT. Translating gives CASSPTGINTIYF.

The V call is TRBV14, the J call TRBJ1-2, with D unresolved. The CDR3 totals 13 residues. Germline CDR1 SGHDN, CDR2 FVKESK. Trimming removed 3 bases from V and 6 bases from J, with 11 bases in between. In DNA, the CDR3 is TGTGCCAGCAGCCAGACCTCAGCAGATGGCTACACCTTC. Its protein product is CASSQTSADGYTF.

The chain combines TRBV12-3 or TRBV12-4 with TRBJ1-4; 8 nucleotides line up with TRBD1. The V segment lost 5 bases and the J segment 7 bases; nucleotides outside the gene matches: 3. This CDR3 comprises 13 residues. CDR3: CASSTGGPEKLFF. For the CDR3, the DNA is TGTGCCAGCAGTACAGGGGGGCCTGAAAAACTGTTTTTT.

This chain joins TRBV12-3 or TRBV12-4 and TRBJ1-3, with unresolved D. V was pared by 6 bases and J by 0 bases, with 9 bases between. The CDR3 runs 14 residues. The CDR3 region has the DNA TGTGCCAGCAGAGCGACGGACTCTGGAAACACCATATATTTT. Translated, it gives CASRATDSGNTIYF.

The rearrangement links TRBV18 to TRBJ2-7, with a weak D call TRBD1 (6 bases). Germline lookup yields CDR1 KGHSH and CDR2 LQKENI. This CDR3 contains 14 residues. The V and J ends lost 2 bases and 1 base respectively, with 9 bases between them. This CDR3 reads CASSPAQGSYEQYF. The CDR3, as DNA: TGTGCCAGCTCACCAGCACAGGGTTCCTACGAGCAGTACTTC.

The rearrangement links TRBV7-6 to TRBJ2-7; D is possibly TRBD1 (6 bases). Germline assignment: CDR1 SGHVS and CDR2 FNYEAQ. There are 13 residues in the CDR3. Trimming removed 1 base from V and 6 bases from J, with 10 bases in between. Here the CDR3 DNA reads TGTGCCAGCAGCTTAGTCACAGGGACCGAGCAGTACTTC. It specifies CASSLVTGTEQYF.

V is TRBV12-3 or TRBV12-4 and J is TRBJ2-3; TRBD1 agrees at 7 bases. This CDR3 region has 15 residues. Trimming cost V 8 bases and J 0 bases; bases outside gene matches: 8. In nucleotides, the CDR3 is TGTGCCAGCGTAACCGGGACAGCCAGCACAGATACGCAGTATTTT. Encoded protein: CASVTGTASTDTQYF.

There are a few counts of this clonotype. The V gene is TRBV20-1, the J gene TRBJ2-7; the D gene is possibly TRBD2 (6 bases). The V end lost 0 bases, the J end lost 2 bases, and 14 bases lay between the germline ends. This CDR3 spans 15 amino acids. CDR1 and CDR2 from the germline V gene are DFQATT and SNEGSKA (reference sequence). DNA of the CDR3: TGCAGTGCTAGAGATGCGGGGACTGGAGCCTACGAGCAGTACTTC. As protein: CSARDAGTGAYEQYF.

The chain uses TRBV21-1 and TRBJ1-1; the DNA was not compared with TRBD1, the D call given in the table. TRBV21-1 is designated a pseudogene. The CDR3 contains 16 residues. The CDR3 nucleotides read TGTGCCAGCAGCTGCCGGGACAGGGAGGGTAACACTGAAGCTTTCTTT. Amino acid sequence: CASSCRDREGNTEAFF.

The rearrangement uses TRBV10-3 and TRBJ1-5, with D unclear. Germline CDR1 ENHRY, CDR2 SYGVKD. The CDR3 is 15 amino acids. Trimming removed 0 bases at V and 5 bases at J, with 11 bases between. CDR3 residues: CAISESSPEDQPQHF. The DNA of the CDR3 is TGTGCCATCAGTGAGTCGAGTCCGGAGGATCAGCCCCAGCATTTT.

The CDR3 region has the DNA TGCGCCAGCAGCTTGGGGGACAGGAGCACTGAAGCTTTCTTT. Amino acids: CASSLGDRSTEAFF. This chain joins TRBV5-1 and TRBJ1-1; 8 nucleotides align to TRBD1. CDR3 length: 14 residues. In germline, CDR1 is SGHRS, CDR2 YFSETQ. V shed 0 bases and J 4 bases; nucleotides not matched to a gene: 2.

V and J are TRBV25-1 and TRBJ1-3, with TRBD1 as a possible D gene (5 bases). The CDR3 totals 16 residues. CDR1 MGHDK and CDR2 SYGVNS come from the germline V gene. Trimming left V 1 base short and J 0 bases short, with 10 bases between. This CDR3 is CASSESSGFSGNTIYF. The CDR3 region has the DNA TGTGCCAGCAGTGAATCATCAGGGTTCTCTGGAAACACCATATATTTT.

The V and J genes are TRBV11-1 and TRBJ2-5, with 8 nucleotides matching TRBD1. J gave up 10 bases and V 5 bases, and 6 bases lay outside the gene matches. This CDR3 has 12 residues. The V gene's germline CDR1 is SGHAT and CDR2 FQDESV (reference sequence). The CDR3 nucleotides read TGTGCCAGCAGCACGTGGACAGGGAGCCAGTACTTC. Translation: CASSTWTGSQYF.

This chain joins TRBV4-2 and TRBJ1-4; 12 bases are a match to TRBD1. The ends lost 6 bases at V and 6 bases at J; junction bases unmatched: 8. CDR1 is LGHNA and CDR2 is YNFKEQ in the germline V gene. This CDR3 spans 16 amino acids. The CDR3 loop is CASSHGTGGTDEKLFF. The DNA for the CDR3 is TGTGCCAGCAGTCATGGGACAGGGGGCACCGATGAAAAACTGTTTTTT.

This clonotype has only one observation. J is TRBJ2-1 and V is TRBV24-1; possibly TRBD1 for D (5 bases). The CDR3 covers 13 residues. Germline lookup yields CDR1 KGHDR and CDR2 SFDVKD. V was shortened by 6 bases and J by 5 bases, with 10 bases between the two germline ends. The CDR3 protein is CATSRAGNNEQFF. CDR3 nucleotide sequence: TGTGCCACCAGTCGGGCAGGGAACAATGAGCAGTTCTTC.

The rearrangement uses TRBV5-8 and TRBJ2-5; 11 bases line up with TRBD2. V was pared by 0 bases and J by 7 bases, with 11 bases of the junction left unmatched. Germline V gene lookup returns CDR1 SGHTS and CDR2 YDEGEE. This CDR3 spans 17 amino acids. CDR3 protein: CASSLEWGLAAPPTQYF. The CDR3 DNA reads TGTGCCAGCAGCTTGGAGTGGGGACTAGCGGCTCCCCCGACCCAGTACTTC.

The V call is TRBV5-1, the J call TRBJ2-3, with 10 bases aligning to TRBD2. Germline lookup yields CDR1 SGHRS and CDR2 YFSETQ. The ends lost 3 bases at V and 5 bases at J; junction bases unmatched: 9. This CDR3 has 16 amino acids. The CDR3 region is CASSWGSGGAGDTQYF. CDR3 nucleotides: TGCGCCAGCAGCTGGGGGAGCGGGGGGGCCGGAGATACGCAGTATTTT.

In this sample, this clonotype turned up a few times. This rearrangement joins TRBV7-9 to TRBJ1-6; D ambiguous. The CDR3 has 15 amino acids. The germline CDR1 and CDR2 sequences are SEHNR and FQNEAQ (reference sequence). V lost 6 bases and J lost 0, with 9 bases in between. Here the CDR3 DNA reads TGTGCCAGCAGTCCCGGGAGCTCCTATAATTCACCCCTCCACTTT. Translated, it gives CASSPGSSYNSPLHF.

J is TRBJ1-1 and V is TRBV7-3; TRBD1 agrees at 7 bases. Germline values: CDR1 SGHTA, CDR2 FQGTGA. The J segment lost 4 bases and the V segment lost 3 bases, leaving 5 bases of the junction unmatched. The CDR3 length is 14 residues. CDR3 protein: CASSFGGGSTEAFF. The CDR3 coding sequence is TGTGCCAGCAGCTTTGGAGGGGGCAGCACTGAAGCTTTCTTT.

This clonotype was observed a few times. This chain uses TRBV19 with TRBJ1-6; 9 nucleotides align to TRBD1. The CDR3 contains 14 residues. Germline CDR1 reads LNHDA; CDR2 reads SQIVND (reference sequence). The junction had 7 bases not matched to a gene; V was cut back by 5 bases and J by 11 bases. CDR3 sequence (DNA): TGTGCCAGTAGTGGGGGACAGGGTCGGACACCCCTCCACTTT. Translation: CASSGGQGRTPLHF.

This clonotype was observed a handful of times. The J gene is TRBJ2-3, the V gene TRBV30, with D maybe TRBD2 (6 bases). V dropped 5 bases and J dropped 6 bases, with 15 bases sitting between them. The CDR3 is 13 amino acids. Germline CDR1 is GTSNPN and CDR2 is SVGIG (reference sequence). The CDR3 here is CAWGDPGLDTQYF. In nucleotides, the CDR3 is TGTGCCTGGGGAGACCCGGGACTGGATACGCAGTATTTT.